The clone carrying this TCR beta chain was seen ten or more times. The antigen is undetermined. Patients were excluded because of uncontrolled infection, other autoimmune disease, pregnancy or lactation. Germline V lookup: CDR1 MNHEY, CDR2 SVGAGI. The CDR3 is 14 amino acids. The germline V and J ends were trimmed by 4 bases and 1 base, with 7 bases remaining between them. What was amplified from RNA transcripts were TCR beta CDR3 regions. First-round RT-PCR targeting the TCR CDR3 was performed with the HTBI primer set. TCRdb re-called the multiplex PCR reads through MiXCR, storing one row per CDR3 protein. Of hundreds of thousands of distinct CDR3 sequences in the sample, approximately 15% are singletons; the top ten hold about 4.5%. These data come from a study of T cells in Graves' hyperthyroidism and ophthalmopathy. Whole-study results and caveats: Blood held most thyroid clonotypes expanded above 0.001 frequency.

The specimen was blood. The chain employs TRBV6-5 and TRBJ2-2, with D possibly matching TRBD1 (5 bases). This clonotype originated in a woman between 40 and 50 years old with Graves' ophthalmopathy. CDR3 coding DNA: TGTGCCAGCAGTTGGGGCGGGAACACCGGGGAGCTGTTTTTT. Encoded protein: CASSWGGNTGELFF.